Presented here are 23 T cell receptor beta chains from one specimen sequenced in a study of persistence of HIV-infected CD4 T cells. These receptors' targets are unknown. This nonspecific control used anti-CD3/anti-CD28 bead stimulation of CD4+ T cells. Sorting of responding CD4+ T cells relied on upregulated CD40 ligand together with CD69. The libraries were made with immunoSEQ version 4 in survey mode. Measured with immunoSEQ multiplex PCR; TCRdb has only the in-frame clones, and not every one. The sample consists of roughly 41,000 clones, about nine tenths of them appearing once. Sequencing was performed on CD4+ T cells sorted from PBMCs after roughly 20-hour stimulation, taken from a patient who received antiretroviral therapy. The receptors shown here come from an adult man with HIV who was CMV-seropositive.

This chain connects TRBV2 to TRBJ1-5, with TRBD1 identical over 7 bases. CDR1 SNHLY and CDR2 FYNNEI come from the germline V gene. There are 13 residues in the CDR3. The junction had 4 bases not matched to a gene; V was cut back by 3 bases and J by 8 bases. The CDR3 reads CASSDRGLKPQHF. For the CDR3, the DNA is TGTGCCAGCAGTGACAGGGGGTTGAAGCCCCAGCATTTT.

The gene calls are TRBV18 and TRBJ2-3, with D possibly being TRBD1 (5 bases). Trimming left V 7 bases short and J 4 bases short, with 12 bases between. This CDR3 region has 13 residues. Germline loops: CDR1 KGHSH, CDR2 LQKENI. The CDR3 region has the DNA TGTGCCAGCTTAACACAGGTTCCAGATACGCAGTATTTT. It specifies CASLTQVPDTQYF.

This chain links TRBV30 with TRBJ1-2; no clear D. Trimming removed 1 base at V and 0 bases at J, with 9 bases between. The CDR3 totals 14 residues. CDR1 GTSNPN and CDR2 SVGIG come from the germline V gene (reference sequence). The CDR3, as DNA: TGTGCCTGGAGTGGAATCTCAGCTAACTATGGCTACACCTTC. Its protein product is CAWSGISANYGYTF. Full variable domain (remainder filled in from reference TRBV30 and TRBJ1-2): SQTIHQWPATLVQPVGSPLSLECTVEGTSNPNLYWYRQAAGRGLQLLFYSVGIGQISSEVPQNLSASRPQDRQFILSSKKLLLSDSGFYLCAWSGISANYGYTFGSGTRLTVV.

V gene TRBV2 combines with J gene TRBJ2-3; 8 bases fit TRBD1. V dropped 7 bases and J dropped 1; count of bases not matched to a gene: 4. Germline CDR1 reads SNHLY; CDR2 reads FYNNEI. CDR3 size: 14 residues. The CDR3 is CASISGGRTDTQYF. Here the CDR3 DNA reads TGTGCCAGCATATCAGGGGGCCGCACAGATACGCAGTATTTT.

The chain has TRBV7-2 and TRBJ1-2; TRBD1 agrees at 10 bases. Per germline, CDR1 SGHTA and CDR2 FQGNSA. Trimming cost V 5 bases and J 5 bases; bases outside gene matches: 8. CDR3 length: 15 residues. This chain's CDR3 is CASSQSGTGEYGYTF. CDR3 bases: TGTGCCAGCAGCCAGTCCGGGACAGGGGAGTATGGCTACACCTTC. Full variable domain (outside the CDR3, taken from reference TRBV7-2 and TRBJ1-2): GAGVSQSPSNKVTEKGKDVELRCDPISGHTALYWYRQSLGQGLEFLIYFQGNSAPDKSGLPSDRFSAERTGGSVSTLTIQRTQQEDSAVYLCASSQSGTGEYGYTFGSGTRLTVV.

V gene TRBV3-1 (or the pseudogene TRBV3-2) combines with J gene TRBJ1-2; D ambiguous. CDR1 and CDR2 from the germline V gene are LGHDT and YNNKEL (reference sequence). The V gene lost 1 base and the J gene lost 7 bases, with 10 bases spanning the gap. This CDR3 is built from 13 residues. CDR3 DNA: TGTGCCAGCAGCCAAGGAATCCACGCTGGCTACACCTTC. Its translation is CASSQGIHAGYTF.

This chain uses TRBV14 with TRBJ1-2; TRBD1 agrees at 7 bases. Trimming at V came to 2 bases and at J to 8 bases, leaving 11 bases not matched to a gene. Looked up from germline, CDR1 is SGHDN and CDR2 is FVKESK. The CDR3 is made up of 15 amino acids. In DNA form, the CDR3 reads TGTGCCAGCAGCCAACTAACGACAGGGAGCAACGGCTACACCTTC. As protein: CASSQLTTGSNGYTF.

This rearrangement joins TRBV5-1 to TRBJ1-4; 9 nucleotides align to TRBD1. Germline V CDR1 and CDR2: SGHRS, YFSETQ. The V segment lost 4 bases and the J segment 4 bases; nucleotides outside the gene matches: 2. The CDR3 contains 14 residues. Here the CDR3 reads CASSLTGGNEKLFF. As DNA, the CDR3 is TGCGCCAGCAGCCTGACAGGGGGTAATGAAAAACTGTTTTTT.

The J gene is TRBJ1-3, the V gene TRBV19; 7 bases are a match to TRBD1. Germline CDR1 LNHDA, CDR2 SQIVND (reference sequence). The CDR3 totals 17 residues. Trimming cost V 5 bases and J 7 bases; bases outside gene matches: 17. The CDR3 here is CASSLLSQTGRGNTIYF. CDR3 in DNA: TGTGCCAGTAGTCTCCTATCACAGACAGGGAGAGGGAACACCATATATTTT.

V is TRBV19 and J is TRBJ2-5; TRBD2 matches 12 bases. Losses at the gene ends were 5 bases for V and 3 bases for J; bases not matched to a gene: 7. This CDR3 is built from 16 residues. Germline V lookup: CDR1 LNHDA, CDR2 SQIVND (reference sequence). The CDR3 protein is CASSPRLAGVKETQYF. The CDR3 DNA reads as TGTGCCAGTAGTCCAAGACTAGCGGGAGTAAAAGAGACCCAGTACTTC. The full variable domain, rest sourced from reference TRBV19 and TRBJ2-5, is DGGITQSPKYLFRKEGQNVTLSCEQNLNHDAMYWYRQDPGQGLRLIYYSQIVNDFQKGDIAEGYSVSREKKESFPLTVTSAQKNPTAFYLCASSPRLAGVKETQYFGPGTRLLVL.

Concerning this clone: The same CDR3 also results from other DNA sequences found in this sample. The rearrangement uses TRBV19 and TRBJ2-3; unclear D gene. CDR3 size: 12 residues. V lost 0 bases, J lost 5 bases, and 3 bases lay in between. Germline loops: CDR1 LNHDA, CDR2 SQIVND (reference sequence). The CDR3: CASSIDRDTQYF. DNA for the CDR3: TGTGCCAGTAGTATAGACCGAGATACGCAGTATTTT.

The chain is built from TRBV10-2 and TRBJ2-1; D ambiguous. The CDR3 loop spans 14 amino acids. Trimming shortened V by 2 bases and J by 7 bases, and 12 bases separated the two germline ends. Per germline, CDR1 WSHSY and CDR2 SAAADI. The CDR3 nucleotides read TGCGCCAGCAGTGAGAACATACCGAAGAATGAGCAGTTCTTC. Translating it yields CASSENIPKNEQFF.

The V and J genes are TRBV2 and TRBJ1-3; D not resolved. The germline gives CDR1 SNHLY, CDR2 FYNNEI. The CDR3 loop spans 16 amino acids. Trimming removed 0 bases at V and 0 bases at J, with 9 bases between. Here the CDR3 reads CASSEAQRFSGNTIYF. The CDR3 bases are TGTGCCAGCAGTGAAGCACAGCGGTTCTCTGGAAACACCATATATTTT.

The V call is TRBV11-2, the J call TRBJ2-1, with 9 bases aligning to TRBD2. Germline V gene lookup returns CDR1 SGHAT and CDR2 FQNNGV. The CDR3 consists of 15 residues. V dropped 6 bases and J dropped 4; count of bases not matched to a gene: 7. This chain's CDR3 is CASRSTSGQYNEQFF. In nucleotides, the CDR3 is TGTGCCAGCAGGTCAACTAGCGGGCAGTACAATGAGCAGTTCTTC.

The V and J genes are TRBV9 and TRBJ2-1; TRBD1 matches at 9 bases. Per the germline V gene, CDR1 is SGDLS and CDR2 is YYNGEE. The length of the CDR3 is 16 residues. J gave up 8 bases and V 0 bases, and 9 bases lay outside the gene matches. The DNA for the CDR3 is TGTGCCAGCAGCGTAGGTTGGGACAGGGCTTCCCATGAGCAGTTCTTC. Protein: CASSVGWDRASHEQFF.

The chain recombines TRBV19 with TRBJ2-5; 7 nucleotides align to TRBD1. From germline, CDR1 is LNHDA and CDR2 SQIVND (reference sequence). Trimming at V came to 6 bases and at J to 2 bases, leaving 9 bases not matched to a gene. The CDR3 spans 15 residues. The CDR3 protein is CASRTGLGSQETQYF. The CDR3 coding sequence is TGTGCCAGTAGGACAGGGTTGGGGTCACAAGAGACCCAGTACTTC.

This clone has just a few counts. In nucleotides, the CDR3 is TGCGCCAGCAGCCAAGAGTCTAGCGGGAGACTAACAGATACGCAGTATTTT. Translation: CASSQESSGRLTDTQYF. The V gene is TRBV4-3, the J gene TRBJ2-3; 10 bases are shared with TRBD2. The CDR3 loop spans 17 amino acids. V dropped 0 bases and J dropped 3; count of bases not matched to a gene: 6. Per germline, CDR1 LGHNA and CDR2 YSLEER.

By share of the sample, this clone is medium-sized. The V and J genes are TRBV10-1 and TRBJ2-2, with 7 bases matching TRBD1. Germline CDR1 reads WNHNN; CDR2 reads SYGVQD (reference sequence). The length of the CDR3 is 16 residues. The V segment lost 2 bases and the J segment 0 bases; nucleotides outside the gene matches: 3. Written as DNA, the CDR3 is TGCGCCAGCAGTGAGATGAGGGGGCCGAACACCGGGGAGCTGTTTTTT. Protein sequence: CASSEMRGPNTGELFF.

This CDR3 is CASSPQGQGPYNEQFF. CDR3 DNA: TGTGCCAGCTCACCGCAAGGACAGGGGCCATACAATGAGCAGTTCTTC. The V gene is TRBV18, the J gene TRBJ2-1; 9 positions agree with TRBD1. Germline CDR1 KGHSH, CDR2 LQKENI. After removal of 3 bases from V and 4 bases from J, the junction contained 7 bases not matched to a gene. CDR3 size: 16 residues.

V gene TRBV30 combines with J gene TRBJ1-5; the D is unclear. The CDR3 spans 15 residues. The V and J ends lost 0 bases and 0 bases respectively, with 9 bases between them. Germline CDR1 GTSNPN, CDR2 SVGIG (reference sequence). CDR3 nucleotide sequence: TGTGCCTGGAGTGTTTGGACCAATAGCAATCAGCCCCAGCATTTT. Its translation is CAWSVWTNSNQPQHF.

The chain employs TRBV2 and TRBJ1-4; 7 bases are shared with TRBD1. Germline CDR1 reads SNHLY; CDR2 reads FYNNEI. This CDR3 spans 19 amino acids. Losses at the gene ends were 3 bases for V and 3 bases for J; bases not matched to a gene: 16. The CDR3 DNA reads TGTGCCAGCAGTGATCCCGACTACCTAGCCGGGACAGCTAATGAAAAACTGTTTTTT. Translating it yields CASSDPDYLAGTANEKLFF. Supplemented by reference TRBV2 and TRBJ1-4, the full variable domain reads EPEVTQTPSHQVTQMGQEVILRCVPISNHLYFYWYRQILGQKVEFLVSFYNNEISEKSEIFDDQFSVERPDGSNFTLKIRSTKLEDSAMYFCASSDPDYLAGTANEKLFFGSGTQLSVL.

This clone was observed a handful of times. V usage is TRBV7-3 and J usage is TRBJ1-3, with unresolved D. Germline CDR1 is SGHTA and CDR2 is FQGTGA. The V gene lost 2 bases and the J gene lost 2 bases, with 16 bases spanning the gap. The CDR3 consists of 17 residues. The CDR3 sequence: CASSLHAAGITGNTIYF. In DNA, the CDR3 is TGTGCCAGCAGCTTACACGCCGCGGGGATAACTGGAAACACCATATATTTT.

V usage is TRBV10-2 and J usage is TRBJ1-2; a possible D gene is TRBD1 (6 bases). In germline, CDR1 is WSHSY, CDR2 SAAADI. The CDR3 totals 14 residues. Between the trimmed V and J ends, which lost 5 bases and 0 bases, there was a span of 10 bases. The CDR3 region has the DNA TGCGCCAGCAGTTGGGACACCGCTAACTATGGCTACACCTTC. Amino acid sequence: CASSWDTANYGYTF.